This TCR beta chain was recovered during a study of cytomegalovirus exposure and HLA in healthy donors. Regarding the study as a whole: Most TCR beta V segments were productive about 87% or about 30% of the time in an earlier analysis. Immune exposure information comprised only CMV serostatus. An analysis was carried out at a later point. It showed that HLA-associated TCR beta chains were more clonally expanded than equally common non-associated chains. Researchers catalogued around 150 TCR beta chains as cytomegalovirus-associated.

Both 60 Vbeta primers and 13 Jbeta primers went into the PCR. Generated by immunoSEQ multiplex PCR, the TCRdb table keeps only in-frame clones and is missing some. Among about 110,000 clones, roughly 74% were seen once, and the ten largest hold around 0.9%. To note about this clone: Its antigen remains unknown.

The CDR3 length is 15 residues. Trimming took off 4 bases at V and 7 bases at J, with 18 bases between the two ends. The germline CDR1 and CDR2 sequences are SGHRS and YFSETQ. Sequenced sample: PBMCs. The source of this sequence is a woman aged 25 to 45 in good health and CMV-seronegative. This rearrangement joins TRBV5-1 to TRBJ2-4; tentatively, D is TRBD2 (6 bases). The CDR3 loop is CASSPEGSGRNIQYF. DNA of the CDR3: TGCGCCAGCAGCCCGGAGGGCTCGGGACGGAACATTCAGTACTTC.